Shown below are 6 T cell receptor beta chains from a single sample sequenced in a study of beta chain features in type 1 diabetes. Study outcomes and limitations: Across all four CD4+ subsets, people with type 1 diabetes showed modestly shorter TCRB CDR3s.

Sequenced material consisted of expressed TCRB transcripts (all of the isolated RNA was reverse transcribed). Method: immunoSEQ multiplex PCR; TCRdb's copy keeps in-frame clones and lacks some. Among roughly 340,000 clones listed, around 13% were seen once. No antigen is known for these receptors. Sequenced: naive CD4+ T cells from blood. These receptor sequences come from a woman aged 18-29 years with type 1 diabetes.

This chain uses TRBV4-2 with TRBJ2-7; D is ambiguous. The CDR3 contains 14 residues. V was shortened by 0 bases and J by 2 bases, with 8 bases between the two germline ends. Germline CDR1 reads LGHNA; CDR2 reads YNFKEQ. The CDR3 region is CASSQDAVPYEQYF. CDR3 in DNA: TGTGCCAGCAGCCAAGACGCGGTCCCCTACGAGCAGTACTTC.

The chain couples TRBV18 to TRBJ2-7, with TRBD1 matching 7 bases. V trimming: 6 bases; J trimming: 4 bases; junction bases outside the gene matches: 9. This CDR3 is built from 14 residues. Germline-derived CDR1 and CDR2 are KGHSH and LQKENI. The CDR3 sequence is CASSVPGQTYEQYF. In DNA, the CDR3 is TGTGCCAGCTCCGTACCGGGACAGACTTACGAGCAGTACTTC.

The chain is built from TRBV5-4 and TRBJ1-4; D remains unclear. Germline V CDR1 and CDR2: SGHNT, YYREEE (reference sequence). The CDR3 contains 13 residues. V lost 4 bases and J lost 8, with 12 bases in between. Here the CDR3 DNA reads TGTGCCAGCAGCCCTGAGATCCGGGAAAAACTGTTTTTT. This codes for CASSPEIREKLFF.

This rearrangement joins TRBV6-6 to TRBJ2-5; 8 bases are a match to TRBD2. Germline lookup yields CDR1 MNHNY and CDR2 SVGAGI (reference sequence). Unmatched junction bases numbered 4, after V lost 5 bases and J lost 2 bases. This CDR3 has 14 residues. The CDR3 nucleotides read TGTGCCAGCAGTCGCGGGGGGAGACAAGAGACCCAGTACTTC. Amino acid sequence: CASSRGGRQETQYF.

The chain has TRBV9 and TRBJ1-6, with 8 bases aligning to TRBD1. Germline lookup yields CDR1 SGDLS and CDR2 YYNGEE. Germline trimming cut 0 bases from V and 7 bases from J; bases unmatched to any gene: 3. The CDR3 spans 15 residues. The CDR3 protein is CASSVGRTGNSPLHF. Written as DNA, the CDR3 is TGTGCCAGCAGCGTAGGTAGGACAGGGAATTCACCCCTCCACTTT.

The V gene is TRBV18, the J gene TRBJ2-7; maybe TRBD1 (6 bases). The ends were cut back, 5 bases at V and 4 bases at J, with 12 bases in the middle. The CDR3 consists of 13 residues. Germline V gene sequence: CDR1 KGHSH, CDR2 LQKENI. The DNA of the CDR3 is TGTGCCAGCTCAGCGCAACAGGGATACGAGCAGTACTTC. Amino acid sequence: CASSAQQGYEQYF. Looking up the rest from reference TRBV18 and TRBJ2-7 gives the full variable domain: NAGVMQNPRHLVRRRGQEARLRCSPMKGHSHVYWYRQLPEEGLKFMVYLQKENIIDESGMPKERFSAEFPKEGPSILRIQQVVRGDSAAYFCASSAQQGYEQYFGPGTRLTVT.